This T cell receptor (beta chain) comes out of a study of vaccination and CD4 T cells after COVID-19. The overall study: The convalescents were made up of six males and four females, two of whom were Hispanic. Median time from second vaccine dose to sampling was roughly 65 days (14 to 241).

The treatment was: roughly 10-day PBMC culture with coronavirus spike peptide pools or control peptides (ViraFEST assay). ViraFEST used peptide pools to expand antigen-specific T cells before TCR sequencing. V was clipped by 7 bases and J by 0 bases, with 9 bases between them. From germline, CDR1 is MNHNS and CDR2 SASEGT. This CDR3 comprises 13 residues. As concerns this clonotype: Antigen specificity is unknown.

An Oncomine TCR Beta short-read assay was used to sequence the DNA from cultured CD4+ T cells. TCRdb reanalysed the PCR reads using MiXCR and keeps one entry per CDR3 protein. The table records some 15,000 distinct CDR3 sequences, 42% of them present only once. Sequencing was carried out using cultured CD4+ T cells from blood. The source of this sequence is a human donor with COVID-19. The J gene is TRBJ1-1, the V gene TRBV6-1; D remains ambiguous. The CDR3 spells CASTTIMNTEAFF. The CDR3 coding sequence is TGTGCCAGCACTACTATTATGAACACTGAAGCTTTCTTT.